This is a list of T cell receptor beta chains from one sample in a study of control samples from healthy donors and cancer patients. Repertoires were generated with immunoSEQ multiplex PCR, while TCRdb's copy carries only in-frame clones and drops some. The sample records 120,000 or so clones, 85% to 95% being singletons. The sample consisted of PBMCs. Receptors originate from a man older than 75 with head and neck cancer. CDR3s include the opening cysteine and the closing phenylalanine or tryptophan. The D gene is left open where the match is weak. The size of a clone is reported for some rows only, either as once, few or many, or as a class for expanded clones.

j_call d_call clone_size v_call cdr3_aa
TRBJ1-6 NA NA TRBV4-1 CASSQDPGWNSPLHF
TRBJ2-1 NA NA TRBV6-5 CASRQTRLSYNEQFF
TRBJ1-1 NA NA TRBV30 CAWRGRAEAFF
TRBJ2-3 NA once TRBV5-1 CASSFEGPTADTQYF
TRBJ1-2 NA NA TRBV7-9 CASSPVRYGYTF
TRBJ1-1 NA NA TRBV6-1 CASSEATTAGRAFF
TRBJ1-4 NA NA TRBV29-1 CSVSDSAANEKLFF
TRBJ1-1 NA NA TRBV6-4 CASSGGENTEAFF
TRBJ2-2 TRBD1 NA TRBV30 CAWRETGTGGITGELFF
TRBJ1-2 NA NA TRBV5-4 CASSLAGERYYGYTF
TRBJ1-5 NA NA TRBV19 CASGGGFISNQPQHF
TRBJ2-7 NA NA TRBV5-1 CASSLGHLSSYEQYF
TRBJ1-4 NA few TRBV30 CAWSVPFTLNEKLFF
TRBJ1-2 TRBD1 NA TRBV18 CASSQGQGNYGYTF
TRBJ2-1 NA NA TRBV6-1 CASSEPGRGRNEQFF
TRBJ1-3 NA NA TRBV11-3 CASSSRYGNTIYF
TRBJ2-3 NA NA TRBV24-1 CATSDGRGADTQYF
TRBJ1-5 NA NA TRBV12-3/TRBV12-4 CASSLLGGQPQHF
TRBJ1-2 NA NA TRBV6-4 CASSISPGLNYGYTF
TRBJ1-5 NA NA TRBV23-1 CASRWDAEGNQPQHF
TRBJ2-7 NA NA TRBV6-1 CASSEAPGHFYEQYF
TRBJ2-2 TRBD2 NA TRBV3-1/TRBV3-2 CASSRLTGGRARWTGELFF
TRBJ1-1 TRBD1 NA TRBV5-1 CASSSQGDTEAFF
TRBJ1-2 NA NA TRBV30 CALRVADGYTF
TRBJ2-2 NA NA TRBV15 CATSRVGTPNTGELFF
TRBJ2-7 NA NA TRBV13 CASSPQGISYEQYF
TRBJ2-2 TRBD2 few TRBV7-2 CASSLVGGRSTGELFF
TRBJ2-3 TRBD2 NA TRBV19 CASSIGLAGGIADTQYF
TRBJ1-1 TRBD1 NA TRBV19 CASSIDRAGGRNTEAFF
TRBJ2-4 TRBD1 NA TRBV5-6 CASSFGPAVSGGIQYF
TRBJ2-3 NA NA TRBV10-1 CASAPTDQDTQYF
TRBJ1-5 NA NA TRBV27 CASSLWRHQPQHF
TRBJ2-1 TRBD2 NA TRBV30 CAWSPGRGYNEQFF
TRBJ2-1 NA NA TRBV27 CASRAGTGGPYNEQFF
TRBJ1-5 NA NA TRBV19 CASSLGPWEPQHF
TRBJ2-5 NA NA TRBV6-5 CASSYGQWETQYF
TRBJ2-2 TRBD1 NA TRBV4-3 CASSRTGTGGNTGELFF
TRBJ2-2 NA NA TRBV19 CASSIGRGTGELFF
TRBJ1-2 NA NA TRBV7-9 CASSLTGTYGYTF
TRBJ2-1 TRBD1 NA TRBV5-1 CASCGTGGNNEQFF
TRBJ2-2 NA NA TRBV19 CASRRVRDAGELFF
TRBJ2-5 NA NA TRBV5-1 CASSPRHAPQETQYF